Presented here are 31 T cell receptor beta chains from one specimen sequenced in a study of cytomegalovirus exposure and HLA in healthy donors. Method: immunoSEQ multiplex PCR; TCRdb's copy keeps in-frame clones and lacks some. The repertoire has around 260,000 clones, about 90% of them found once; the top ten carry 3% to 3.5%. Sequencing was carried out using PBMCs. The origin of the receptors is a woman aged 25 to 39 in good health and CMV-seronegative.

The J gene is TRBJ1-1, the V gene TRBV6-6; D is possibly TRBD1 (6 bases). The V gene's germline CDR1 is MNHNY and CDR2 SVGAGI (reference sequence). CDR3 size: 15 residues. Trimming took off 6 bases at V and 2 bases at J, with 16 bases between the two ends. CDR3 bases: TGTGCCAGCAGCCACCCCAGACAGGCTAACACTGAAGCTTTCTTT. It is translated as CASSHPRQANTEAFF.

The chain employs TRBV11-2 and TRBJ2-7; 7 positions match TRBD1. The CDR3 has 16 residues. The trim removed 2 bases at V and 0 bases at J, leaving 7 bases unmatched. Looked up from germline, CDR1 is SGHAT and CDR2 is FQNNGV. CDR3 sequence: CASSLPQGVLSYEQYF. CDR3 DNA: TGTGCCAGCAGCTTACCTCAGGGGGTCCTCTCCTACGAGCAGTACTTC.

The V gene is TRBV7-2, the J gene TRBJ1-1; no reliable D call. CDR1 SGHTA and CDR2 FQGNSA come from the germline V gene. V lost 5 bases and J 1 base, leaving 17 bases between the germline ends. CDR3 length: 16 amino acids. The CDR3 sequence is CASSTGSLKGNTEAFF. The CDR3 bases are TGTGCCAGCAGCACCGGATCCCTGAAGGGGAACACTGAAGCTTTCTTT. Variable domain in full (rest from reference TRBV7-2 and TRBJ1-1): GAGVSQSPSNKVTEKGKDVELRCDPISGHTALYWYRQSLGQGLEFLIYFQGNSAPDKSGLPSDRFSAERTGGSVSTLTIQRTQQEDSAVYLCASSTGSLKGNTEAFFGQGTRLTVV.

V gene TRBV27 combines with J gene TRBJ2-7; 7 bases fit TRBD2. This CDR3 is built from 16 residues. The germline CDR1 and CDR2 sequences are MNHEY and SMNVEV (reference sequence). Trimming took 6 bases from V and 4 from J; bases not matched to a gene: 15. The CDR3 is CASSRTGGSNLYEQYF. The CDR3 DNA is TGTGCCAGCAGCCGAACCGGCGGGAGTAACCTGTACGAGCAGTACTTC.

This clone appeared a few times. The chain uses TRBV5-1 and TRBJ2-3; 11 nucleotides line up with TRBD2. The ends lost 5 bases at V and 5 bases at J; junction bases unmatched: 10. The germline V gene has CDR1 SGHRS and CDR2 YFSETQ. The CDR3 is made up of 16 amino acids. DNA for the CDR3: TGCGCCAGCAGTCCTCGTAGCGGGAGGGCCGGAGATACGCAGTATTTT. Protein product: CASSPRSGRAGDTQYF. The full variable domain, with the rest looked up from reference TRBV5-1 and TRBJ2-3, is KAGVTQTPRYLIKTRGQQVTLSCSPISGHRSVSWYQQTPGQGLQFLFEYFSETQRNKGNFPGRFSGRQFSNSRSEMNVSTLELGDSALYLCASSPRSGRAGDTQYFGPGTRLTVL.

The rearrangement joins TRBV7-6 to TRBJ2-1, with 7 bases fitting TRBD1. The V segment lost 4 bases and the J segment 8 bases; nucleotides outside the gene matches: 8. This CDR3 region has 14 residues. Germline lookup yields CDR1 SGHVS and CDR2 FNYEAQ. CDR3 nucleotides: TGTGCCAGCAGCTCCCAGGGGGAGTTGGATGAGCAGTTCTTC. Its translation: CASSSQGELDEQFF.

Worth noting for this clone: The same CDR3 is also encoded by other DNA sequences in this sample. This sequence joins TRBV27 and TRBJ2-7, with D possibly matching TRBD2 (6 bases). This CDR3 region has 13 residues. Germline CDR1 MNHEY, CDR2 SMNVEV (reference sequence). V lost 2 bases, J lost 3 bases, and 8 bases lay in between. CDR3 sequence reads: CASSLTSSYEQYF. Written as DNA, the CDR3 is TGTGCCAGCAGTTTAACTAGCAGCTACGAGCAGTACTTC.

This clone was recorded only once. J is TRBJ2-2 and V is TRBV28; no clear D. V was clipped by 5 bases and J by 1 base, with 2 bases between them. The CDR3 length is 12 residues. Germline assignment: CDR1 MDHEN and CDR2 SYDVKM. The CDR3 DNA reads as TGTGCCAGCAGTGGGAACACCGGGGAGCTGTTTTTT. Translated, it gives CASSGNTGELFF.

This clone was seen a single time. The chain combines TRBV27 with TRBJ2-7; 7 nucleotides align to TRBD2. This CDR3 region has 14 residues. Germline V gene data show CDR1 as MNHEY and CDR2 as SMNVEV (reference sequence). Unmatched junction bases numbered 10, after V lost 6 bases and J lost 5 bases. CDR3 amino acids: CASRSGIRKDEQYF. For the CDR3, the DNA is TGTGCCAGCAGAAGCGGGATCCGGAAGGACGAGCAGTACTTC.

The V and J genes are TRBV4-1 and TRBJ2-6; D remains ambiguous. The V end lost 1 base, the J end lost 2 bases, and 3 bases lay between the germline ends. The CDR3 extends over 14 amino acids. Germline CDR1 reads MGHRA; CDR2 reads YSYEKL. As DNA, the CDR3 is TGCGCCAGCAGCCAAGTGGCTGGGGCCAACGTCCTGACTTTC. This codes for CASSQVAGANVLTF.

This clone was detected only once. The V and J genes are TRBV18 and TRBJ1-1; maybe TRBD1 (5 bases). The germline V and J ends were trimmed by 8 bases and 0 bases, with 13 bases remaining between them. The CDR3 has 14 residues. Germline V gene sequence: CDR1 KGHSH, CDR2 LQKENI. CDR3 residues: CASTFDSLNTEAFF. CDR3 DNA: TGTGCCAGCACCTTCGACAGCTTGAACACTGAAGCTTTCTTT.

The CDR3 region is CASSAGATSGGNNEQFF. As DNA, the CDR3 is TGTGCCAGCAGCGCAGGAGCCACTAGCGGAGGAAACAATGAGCAGTTCTTC. The genes are TRBV9 and TRBJ2-1; 8 nucleotides align to TRBD2. Germline V gene lookup returns CDR1 SGDLS and CDR2 YYNGEE. With V trimmed by 3 bases and J by 5 bases, 13 bases remained unmatched. The CDR3 loop spans 17 amino acids.

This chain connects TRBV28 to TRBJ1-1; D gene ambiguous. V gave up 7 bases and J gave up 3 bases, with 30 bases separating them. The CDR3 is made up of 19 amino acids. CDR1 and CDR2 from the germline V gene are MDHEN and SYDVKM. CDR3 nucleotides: TGTGCCAGCACCGAAGCGGGCATTCGCTCGCGGCTATCGGACACTGAAGCTTTCTTT. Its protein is CASTEAGIRSRLSDTEAFF.

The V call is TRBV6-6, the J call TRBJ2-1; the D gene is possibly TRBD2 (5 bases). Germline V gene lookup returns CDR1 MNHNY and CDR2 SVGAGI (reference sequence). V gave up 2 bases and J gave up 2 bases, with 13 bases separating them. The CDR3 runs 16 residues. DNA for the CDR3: TGTGCCAGCAGTTACCTTAGGGAGTCCCCCTACAATGAGCAGTTCTTC. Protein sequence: CASSYLRESPYNEQFF.

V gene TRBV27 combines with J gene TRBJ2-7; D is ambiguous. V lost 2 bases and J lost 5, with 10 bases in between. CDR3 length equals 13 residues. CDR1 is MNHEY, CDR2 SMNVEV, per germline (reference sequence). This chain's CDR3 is CASSLAGVHEQYF. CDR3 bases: TGTGCCAGCAGTTTAGCAGGTGTCCACGAGCAGTACTTC.

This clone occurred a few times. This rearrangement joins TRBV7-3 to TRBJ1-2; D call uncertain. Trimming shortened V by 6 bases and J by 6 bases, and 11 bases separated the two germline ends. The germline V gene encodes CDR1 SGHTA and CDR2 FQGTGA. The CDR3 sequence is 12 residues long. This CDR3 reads CASSSDGDGYTF. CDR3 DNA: TGTGCCAGCAGTTCGGACGGGGATGGCTACACCTTC.

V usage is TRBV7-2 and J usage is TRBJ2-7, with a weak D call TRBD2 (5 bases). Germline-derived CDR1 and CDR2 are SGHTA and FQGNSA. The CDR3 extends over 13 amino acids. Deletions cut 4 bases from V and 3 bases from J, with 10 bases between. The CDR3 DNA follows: TGTGCCAGCAGCTGGGGAGTTTTCTACGAGCAGTACTTC. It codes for CASSWGVFYEQYF.

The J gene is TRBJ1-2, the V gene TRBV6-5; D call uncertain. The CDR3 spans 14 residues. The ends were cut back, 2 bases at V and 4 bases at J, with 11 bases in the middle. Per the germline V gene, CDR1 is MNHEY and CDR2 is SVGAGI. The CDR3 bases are TGTGCCAGCAGTTACAGTACAGAAACCTATGGCTACACCTTC. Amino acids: CASSYSTETYGYTF.

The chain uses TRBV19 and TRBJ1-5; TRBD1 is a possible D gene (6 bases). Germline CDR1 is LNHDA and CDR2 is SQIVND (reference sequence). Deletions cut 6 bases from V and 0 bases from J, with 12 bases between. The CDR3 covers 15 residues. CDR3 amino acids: CASRWGAGSNQPQHF. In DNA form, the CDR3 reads TGTGCCAGTAGATGGGGGGCCGGTAGCAATCAGCCCCAGCATTTT.

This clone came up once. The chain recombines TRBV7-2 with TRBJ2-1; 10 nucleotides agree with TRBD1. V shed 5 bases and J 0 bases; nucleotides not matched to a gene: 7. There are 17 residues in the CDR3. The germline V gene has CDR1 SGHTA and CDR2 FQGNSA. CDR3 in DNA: TGTGCCAGCAGCCCCCGGGACAGGGGACTCTCCTACAATGAGCAGTTCTTC. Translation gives CASSPRDRGLSYNEQFF.

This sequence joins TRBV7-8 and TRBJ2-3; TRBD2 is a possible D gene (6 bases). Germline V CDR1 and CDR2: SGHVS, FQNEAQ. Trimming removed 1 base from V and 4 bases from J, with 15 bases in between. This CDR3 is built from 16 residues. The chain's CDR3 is CASSLGPGVPADTQYF. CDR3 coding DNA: TGTGCCAGCAGCTTAGGACCGGGAGTTCCCGCAGATACGCAGTATTTT.

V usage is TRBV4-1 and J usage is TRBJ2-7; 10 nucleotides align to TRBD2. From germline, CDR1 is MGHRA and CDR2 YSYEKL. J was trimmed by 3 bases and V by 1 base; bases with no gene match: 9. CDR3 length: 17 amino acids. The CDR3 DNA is TGCGCCAGCAGCCAAGGAGACGCTAGCGGGAGTATCTACGAGCAGTACTTC. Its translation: CASSQGDASGSIYEQYF.

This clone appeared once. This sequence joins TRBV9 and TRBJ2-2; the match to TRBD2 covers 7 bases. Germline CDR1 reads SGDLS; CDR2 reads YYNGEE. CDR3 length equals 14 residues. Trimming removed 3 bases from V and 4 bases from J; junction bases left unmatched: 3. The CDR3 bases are TGTGCCAGCAGCGCCGGGACTACCACCGGGGAGCTGTTTTTT. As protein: CASSAGTTTGELFF.

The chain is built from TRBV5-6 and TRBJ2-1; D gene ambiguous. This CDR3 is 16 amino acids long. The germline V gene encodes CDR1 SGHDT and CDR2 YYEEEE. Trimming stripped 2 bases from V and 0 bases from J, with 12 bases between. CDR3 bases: TGTGCCAGCAGCTTATCTGCAGCCCCCTCCTACAATGAGCAGTTCTTC. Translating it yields CASSLSAAPSYNEQFF.

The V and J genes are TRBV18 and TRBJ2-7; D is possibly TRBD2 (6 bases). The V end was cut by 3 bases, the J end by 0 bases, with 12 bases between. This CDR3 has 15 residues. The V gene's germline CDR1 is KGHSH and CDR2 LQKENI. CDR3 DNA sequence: TGTGCCAGCTCACCCTTGGACGGGAGCTCCTACGAGCAGTACTTC. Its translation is CASSPLDGSSYEQYF. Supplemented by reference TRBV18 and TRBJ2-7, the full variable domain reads NAGVMQNPRHLVRRRGQEARLRCSPMKGHSHVYWYRQLPEEGLKFMVYLQKENIIDESGMPKERFSAEFPKEGPSILRIQQVVRGDSAAYFCASSPLDGSSYEQYFGPGTRLTVT.

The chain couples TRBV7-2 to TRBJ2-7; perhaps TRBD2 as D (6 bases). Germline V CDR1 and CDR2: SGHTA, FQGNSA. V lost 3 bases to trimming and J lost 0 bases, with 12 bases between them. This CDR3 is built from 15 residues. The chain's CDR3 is CASSFGGSSSYEQYF. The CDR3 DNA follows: TGTGCCAGCAGCTTTGGGGGGTCCAGCTCCTACGAGCAGTACTTC.

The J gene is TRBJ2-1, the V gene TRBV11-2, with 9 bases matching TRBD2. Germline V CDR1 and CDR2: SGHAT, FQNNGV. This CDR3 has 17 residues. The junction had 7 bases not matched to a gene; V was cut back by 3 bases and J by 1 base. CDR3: CASSFISGSQSYNEQFF. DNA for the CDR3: TGTGCCAGCAGCTTTATTAGCGGGAGTCAGTCCTACAATGAGCAGTTCTTC.

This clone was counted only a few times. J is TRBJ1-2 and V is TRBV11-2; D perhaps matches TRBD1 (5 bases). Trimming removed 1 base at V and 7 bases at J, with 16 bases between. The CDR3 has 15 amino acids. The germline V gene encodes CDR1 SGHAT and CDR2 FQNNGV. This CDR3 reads CASSLVRTGHTGYTF. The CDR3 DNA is TGTGCCAGCAGCTTAGTTCGCACAGGCCACACTGGCTACACCTTC.

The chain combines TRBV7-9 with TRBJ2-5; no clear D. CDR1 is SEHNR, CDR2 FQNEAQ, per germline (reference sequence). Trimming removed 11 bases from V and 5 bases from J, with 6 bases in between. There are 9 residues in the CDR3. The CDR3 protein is CAVGETQYF. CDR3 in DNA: TGTGCCGTCGGGGAGACCCAGTACTTC.

Here the CDR3 reads CASSELRGGTEAFF. The CDR3 DNA sequence: TGTGCCAGCAGTGAACTCAGGGGGGGCACTGAAGCTTTCTTT. The chain is built from TRBV6-1 and TRBJ1-1; 7 nucleotides align to TRBD1. In germline, CDR1 is MNHNS, CDR2 SASEGT. The CDR3 loop spans 14 amino acids. The V segment lost 2 bases and the J segment 4 bases; nucleotides outside the gene matches: 4.

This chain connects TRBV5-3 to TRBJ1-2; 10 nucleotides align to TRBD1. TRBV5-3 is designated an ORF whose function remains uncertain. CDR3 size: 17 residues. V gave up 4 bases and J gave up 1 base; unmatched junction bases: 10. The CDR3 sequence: CARSRGRQGAVNYGYTF. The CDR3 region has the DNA TGTGCCAGAAGCCGCGGGAGACAGGGGGCAGTTAACTATGGCTACACCTTC.